This entry features one T cell receptor beta chain sequence. Trimming shortened V by 5 bases and J by 4 bases, and 11 bases separated the two germline ends. The length of the CDR3 is 13 residues. These data are taken from a study of blood T cell repertoires in COVID-19. Produced via immunoSEQ multiplex PCR; TCRdb's table is partial and in-frame only. The sample yields 100,000 to 150,000 clones, 90% seen once. The specimen sequenced was peripheral blood. The chain couples TRBV12-3 or TRBV12-4 to TRBJ1-2, with a possible D match to TRBD1 (6 bases). The TCR sequence derives from a woman aged 60-75 years with COVID-19, enrolled during active disease. The CDR3 sequence: CASSPDSVYGYTF. DNA for the CDR3: TGTGCCAGCAGTCCGGACAGCGTCTATGGCTACACCTTC.